This T cell receptor beta chain was documented in a study of lymphopenia after photon versus proton radiotherapy. Study-wide findings and caveats: Proton therapy kept repertoires fairly stable, unlike photons, which gained effector/memory cells.

The CDR3 covers 14 residues. V dropped 1 base and J dropped 2 bases, with 8 bases sitting between them. Germline assignment: CDR1 SEHNR and CDR2 FQNEAQ (reference sequence). About this clone itself: Its antigen is unidentified.

Repertoires were generated with immunoSEQ multiplex PCR, while TCRdb's copy carries only in-frame clones and drops some. This sample has 20,000 to 25,000 clones, with nearly 95% found just once. The rearrangement uses TRBV7-9 and TRBJ1-2; TRBD1 might be the D (5 bases). The input for sequencing was peripheral blood, taken from a patient treated with proton-based radiotherapy. This sequence originates from a woman in her seventies with pancreatic cancer. Some clones in this sample may be carry-over from other donors' samples. The CDR3 loop reads CASSLGQGNYGYTF. The DNA for the CDR3 is TGTGCCAGCAGCTTAGGGCAGGGAAACTATGGCTACACCTTC.